This passage covers 21 T cell receptor beta chains from one sample sequenced in a study of blood T cell repertoires in COVID-19. Assay: immunoSEQ multiplex PCR; the TCRdb copy retains only in-frame clones and omits some. The sample records 360,000 or so clones, roughly nine tenths being singletons. The sample was peripheral blood. These TCRs come from a woman aged 55 to 70 with COVID-19, enrolled during active disease.

The gene calls are TRBV28 and TRBJ1-4; TRBD1 matches at 7 bases. The J segment lost 0 bases and the V segment lost 9 bases, leaving 4 bases of the junction unmatched. The CDR3 contains 14 residues. Looked up from germline, CDR1 is MDHEN and CDR2 is SYDVKM. The DNA for the CDR3 is TGTGCCAGGGGACAGAGGGCAACTAATGAAAAACTGTTTTTT. Its translation is CARGQRATNEKLFF.

As for this clone: The same CDR3 is also encoded by other DNA sequences in this sample. This chain uses TRBV6-2 or TRBV6-3 with TRBJ2-7; 7 bases align to TRBD1. The CDR3 consists of 15 residues. CDR1 and CDR2 from the germline V gene are MNHEY and SVGEGT. V lost 0 bases, J lost 1 base, and 3 bases stayed unmatched. DNA of the CDR3: TGTGCCAGCAGTTACTCTAGACAGGGATCCTACGAGCAGTACTTC. Translation gives CASSYSRQGSYEQYF.

The CDR3 bases are TGCAGCGTTGACAGTTTACCTTATGGCTACACCTTC. It encodes CSVDSLPYGYTF. The chain is built from TRBV29-1 and TRBJ1-2; D unclear. This CDR3 has 12 residues. The germline gives CDR1 SQVTM, CDR2 ANQGSEA. V dropped 3 bases and J dropped 5 bases, with 10 bases sitting between them.

The sample holds a few counts of this clone. The chain recombines TRBV28 with TRBJ1-1; D not resolved. The CDR3 length is 11 residues. V was clipped by 6 bases and J by 4 bases, with 6 bases between them. The germline gives CDR1 MDHEN, CDR2 SYDVKM. The CDR3 sequence is CASREGTEAFF. The CDR3 DNA follows: TGTGCCAGCAGGGAGGGCACTGAAGCTTTCTTT.

V gene TRBV6-7 combines with J gene TRBJ2-7, with D perhaps matching TRBD1 (6 bases). TRBV6-7 is an open reading frame whose function is uncertain. The V end was cut by 0 bases, the J end by 2 bases, with 17 bases between. The CDR3 has 17 amino acids. The CDR3 region is CASSYSYRTETTYEQYF. The CDR3 nucleotides are TGTGCCAGCAGTTACTCTTATCGGACAGAGACGACCTACGAGCAGTACTTC.

The chain is built from TRBV19 and TRBJ1-4, with TRBD1 matching over 8 bases. The germline V gene has CDR1 LNHDA and CDR2 SQIVND (reference sequence). CDR3 length equals 15 residues. Trimming took 4 bases from V and 10 from J; bases not matched to a gene: 11. The CDR3 loop is CASSTRRTGSGKLFF. The CDR3 DNA reads TGTGCCAGTAGTACAAGGAGGACAGGGTCCGGAAAACTGTTTTTT.

The chain employs TRBV3-1 (or the pseudogene TRBV3-2) and TRBJ2-3, with 9 nucleotides matching TRBD2. The CDR3 has 15 amino acids. CDR1 is LGHDT, CDR2 YNNKEL, per germline (reference sequence). V gave up 2 bases and J gave up 6 bases; unmatched junction bases: 6. This CDR3 reads CASSQSVAGGDTQYF. The CDR3 bases are TGTGCCAGCAGCCAAAGTGTGGCGGGGGGGGATACGCAGTATTTT.

The V call is TRBV18, the J call TRBJ2-5, with 7 positions matching TRBD2. This CDR3 spans 13 amino acids. CDR1 and CDR2 from the germline V gene are KGHSH and LQKENI. V dropped 8 bases and J dropped 5; count of bases not matched to a gene: 8. The CDR3 spells CASLSGVRETQYF. The CDR3 coding sequence is TGTGCCAGCCTAAGCGGGGTTCGGGAGACCCAGTACTTC.

The sample holds one count of this clone. This chain links TRBV24-1 with TRBJ1-3; D ambiguous. There are 15 residues in the CDR3. Germline V CDR1 and CDR2: KGHDR, SFDVKD. The V end lost 6 bases, the J end lost 3 bases, and 14 bases lay between the germline ends. CDR3 sequence (DNA): TGTGCCACCAGTCCGTCGTCCGGGGTTGGAAACACCATATATTTT. Protein: CATSPSSGVGNTIYF.

The V call is TRBV18, the J call TRBJ1-2, with 7 bases matching TRBD1. Germline V gene lookup returns CDR1 KGHSH and CDR2 LQKENI. V was pared by 4 bases and J by 3 bases, with 8 bases of the junction left unmatched. The CDR3 runs to 15 residues. In nucleotides, the CDR3 is TGTGCCAGCTCACTACAACCCGGGACAGACTATGGCTACACCTTC. It encodes CASSLQPGTDYGYTF.

The chain links TRBV7-3 to TRBJ1-6; 9 nucleotides match TRBD1. The CDR3 length is 17 residues. Germline V gives CDR1 SGHTA, CDR2 FQGTGA. J was trimmed by 10 bases and V by 1 base; bases with no gene match: 11. This CDR3 reads CASSLSGGQGGRSPLHF. The CDR3, as DNA: TGTGCCAGCAGCTTAAGCGGGGGACAGGGAGGTCGGTCACCCCTCCACTTT.

The V call is TRBV6-2 or TRBV6-3, the J call TRBJ1-1; D unclear. V gave up 2 bases and J gave up 1 base, with 8 bases separating them. This CDR3 has 14 amino acids. CDR1 MNHEY and CDR2 SVGEGT come from the germline V gene. The CDR3 DNA sequence: TGTGCCAGCAGTTACCGGGTGGGGAACACTGAAGCTTTCTTT. The encoded protein is CASSYRVGNTEAFF.

The V gene is TRBV2, the J gene TRBJ1-2; no clear D. Germline V lookup: CDR1 SNHLY, CDR2 FYNNEI. The CDR3 has 15 residues. V was trimmed by 3 bases and J by 8 bases, leaving 19 bases between them. This CDR3 is CASSEGRGKIGGYTF. The CDR3 DNA is TGTGCCAGCAGTGAGGGGAGAGGGAAAATAGGGGGCTACACCTTC.

The chain couples TRBV19 to TRBJ1-4; 12 nucleotides line up with TRBD1. CDR1 and CDR2 (germline): LNHDA, SQIVND (reference sequence). The V gene end was trimmed by 5 bases and the J gene end by 3 bases; junction bases not matched to a gene: 13. The CDR3 runs 19 residues. The CDR3 region has the DNA TGTGCCAGTAGTGGGACCGGGACAGGGGGCCTTCTAGCTAATGAAAAACTGTTTTTT. Translation: CASSGTGTGGLLANEKLFF.

This clone has more than one count but fewer than ten. The chain uses TRBV5-4 and TRBJ2-7, with 8 bases lining up with TRBD1. This CDR3 comprises 14 residues. Trimming took 2 bases from V and 0 from J; bases not matched to a gene: 1. The germline V gene has CDR1 SGHNT and CDR2 YYREEE (reference sequence). CDR3 nucleotide sequence: TGTGCCAGCAGCTTAGGACAGGGCTCCTACGAGCAGTACTTC. Protein product: CASSLGQGSYEQYF.

The J gene is TRBJ1-2, the V gene TRBV28, with TRBD1 matching 9 bases. This CDR3 has 15 residues. The V gene end was trimmed by 5 bases and the J gene end by 4 bases; junction bases not matched to a gene: 8. The germline V gene has CDR1 MDHEN and CDR2 SYDVKM. The CDR3 spells CASSPWGQGTYGYTF. The CDR3 DNA reads TGTGCCAGCAGTCCATGGGGACAGGGTACCTATGGCTACACCTTC.

The rearrangement links TRBV6-2 or TRBV6-3 to TRBJ1-2, with D tentatively TRBD1 (6 bases). CDR1 and CDR2 (germline): MNHEY, SVGEGT. The CDR3 runs 15 residues. With 6 bases removed from V and 2 bases from J, the gap between germline ends came to 16 bases. The CDR3 nucleotides are TGTGCCAGCAGCCCCTTTGGAACAGGGAACTATGGCTACACCTTC. Encoded protein: CASSPFGTGNYGYTF.

The V and J genes are TRBV15 and TRBJ1-5; tentative D call: TRBD1 (6 bases). Trimming removed 2 bases at V and 5 bases at J, with 10 bases between. Germline V gene lookup returns CDR1 LNHNV and CDR2 YYDKDF (reference sequence). The CDR3 loop spans 14 amino acids. DNA for the CDR3: TGTGCCACCAGCAGAAAGCACAGGGATCAGCCCCAGCATTTT. Its translation is CATSRKHRDQPQHF.

This clone came up once. The V and J genes are TRBV11-2 and TRBJ1-4; no clear D gene. In germline, CDR1 is SGHAT, CDR2 FQNNGV. The CDR3 length is 16 residues. The germline V and J ends were trimmed by 0 bases and 5 bases, with 13 bases remaining between them. The CDR3 region has the DNA TGTGCCAGCAGCTTAGATAGCCTCGATAGAAATGAAAAACTGTTTTTT. Translating it yields CASSLDSLDRNEKLFF.

To note about this clone: The sample holds other DNA sequences that translate to the same CDR3. The CDR3 reads CASSTTGTDYGYTF. CDR3 bases: TGTGCCAGTAGTACCACAGGTACTGACTATGGCTACACCTTC. The J gene is TRBJ1-2, the V gene TRBV19, with D possibly being TRBD1 (5 bases). Germline V gives CDR1 LNHDA, CDR2 SQIVND (reference sequence). This CDR3 has 14 residues. The germline V and J ends were trimmed by 4 bases and 3 bases, with 12 bases remaining between them.

J is TRBJ2-2 and V is TRBV7-9; 7 nucleotides match TRBD2. The CDR3 has 15 residues. Trimming at V came to 0 bases and at J to 8 bases, leaving 6 bases not matched to a gene. From germline, CDR1 is SEHNR and CDR2 FQNEAQ (reference sequence). The CDR3, as DNA: TGTGCCAGCAGCTTAGCGGGGACTAAGGAAGGGGAGCTGTTTTTT. As protein: CASSLAGTKEGELFF. Drawing the rest from reference TRBV7-9 and TRBJ2-2, the complete variable domain is DTGVSQNPRHKITKRGQNVTFRCDPISEHNRLYWYRQTLGQGPEFLTYFQNEAQLEKSRLLSDRFSAERPKGSFSTLEIQRTEQGDSAMYLCASSLAGTKEGELFFGEGSRLTVL.